This T cell receptor beta chain appears in the sequencing data of a study of blood T cell repertoires in COVID-19. Study-level background: Whether acute or convalescent, the COVID-19 samples came from the United States, Italy and Spain. From T cells, B-cell-depleted T cells, or PBMCs came the material, which was cDNA or gDNA.

This clone appeared many times. Only in-frame clones appear in the TCRdb table, and some are missing; sequencing was by immunoSEQ multiplex PCR. The sample includes over 250,000 clones, roughly 85% of them seen just once. This clonotype was obtained from a human donor in a cohort sampled during active COVID-19. The material sequenced was peripheral blood.

This chain's CDR3 is CASSPNLENEQFF. CDR3 DNA sequence: TGTGCCAGCTCACCGAATCTAGAGAATGAGCAGTTCTTC. V usage is TRBV18 and J usage is TRBJ2-1, with D unresolved. This CDR3 region has 13 residues. Trimming left V 3 bases short and J 7 bases short, with 10 bases between. Germline CDR1 KGHSH, CDR2 LQKENI.